The 21 T cell receptor beta chains below come from one sample, sequenced in a study of early T cells in non-severe SARS-CoV-2 infection. TCRdb ran MiXCR on the 5' RACE reads and lists one entry per CDR3 protein. The sample carries around 60,000 distinct CDR3 sequences, about 9.1% recorded once. The sample was whole blood. All receptors derive from an adult who was a healthcare worker with PCR-confirmed SARS-CoV-2 infection or an uninfected control (not recorded which).

The chain joins TRBV20-1 to TRBJ2-1, with TRBD2 identical over 8 bases. Germline CDR1 reads DFQATT; CDR2 reads SNEGSKA (reference sequence). The length of the CDR3 is 14 residues. V trimming: 6 bases; J trimming: 7 bases; junction bases outside the gene matches: 11. CDR3 coding DNA: TGCAGTGCCAGGGTCAGCGGGAGTTTGAATGAGCAGTTCTTC. This sequence encodes CSARVSGSLNEQFF.

The J gene is TRBJ2-7, the V gene TRBV3-1; no clear D gene. The CDR3 contains 11 residues. The V gene lost 4 bases and the J gene lost 6 bases, with 7 bases spanning the gap. Germline-derived CDR1 and CDR2 are LGHDT and YNNKEL (reference sequence). CDR3 sequence (DNA): TGTGCCAGCAGCCGGACGGCCGAGCAGTACTTC. Translated: CASSRTAEQYF.

The sample holds many counts of this clonotype. The rearrangement joins TRBV5-1 to TRBJ2-1; no clear D. Trimming removed 0 bases at V and 9 bases at J, with 4 bases between. This CDR3 region has 11 residues. The V gene's germline CDR1 is SGHRS and CDR2 YFSETQ. CDR3 sequence: CASSLGREQFF. The CDR3, as DNA: TGCGCCAGCAGCTTGGGCCGTGAGCAGTTCTTC.

Of note for this clonotype: This may be a read error, as it is one base from a much larger clone. The CDR3 is CASSEGNYNEQFF. For the CDR3, the DNA is TGTGCCAGCAGTGAGGGCAACTACAATGAGCAGTTCTTC. V gene TRBV12-3 or TRBV12-4 combines with J gene TRBJ2-1, with D perhaps TRBD2 (5 bases). Trimming took 5 bases from V and 3 from J, leaving 8 bases between them. The CDR3 sequence is 13 residues long.

The chain combines TRBV14 with TRBJ2-1; D is undetermined. Germline CDR1 reads SGHDN; CDR2 reads FVKESK. The CDR3 consists of 15 residues. Trimming shortened V by 3 bases and J by 10 bases, and 19 bases separated the two germline ends. CDR3 region: CASSHSWSVRREQFF. For the CDR3, the DNA is TGTGCCAGCAGCCACTCCTGGTCGGTTCGGAGAGAGCAGTTCTTC.

This clonotype was seen a handful of times. The DNA for the CDR3 is TGCGCCAGCAGCCAAGCTGGGGAGGGATATGAGCAGTTCTTC. It translates to CASSQAGEGYEQFF. The V gene is TRBV4-1, the J gene TRBJ2-1, with TRBD2 identical over 7 bases. V was pared by 1 base and J by 8 bases, with 5 bases of the junction left unmatched. The CDR3 extends over 14 amino acids. The germline V gene encodes CDR1 MGHRA and CDR2 YSYEKL.

As concerns this clonotype: This may stem from a read error, because a much larger clone lies one nucleotide away. The chain employs TRBV4-1 and TRBJ2-3, with 11 bases lining up with TRBD2. The CDR3 is 14 amino acids. CDR1 is MGHRA and CDR2 is YSYEKL in the germline V gene. V shed 7 bases and J 11 bases; nucleotides not matched to a gene: 11. CDR3 sequence: CASIQLAGGGGQYF. The CDR3 nucleotides read TGCGCCAGCATCCAGCTAGCGGGAGGCGGGGGGCAGTATTTT.

The rearrangement uses TRBV19 and TRBJ1-5; D is undetermined. This CDR3 is built from 15 residues. Trimming removed 7 bases from V and 0 bases from J, with 13 bases in between. Germline CDR1 reads LNHDA; CDR2 reads SQIVND (reference sequence). CDR3 coding DNA: TGTGCCAGTAACTTAAGGATCTATAGCAATCAGCCCCAGCATTTT. Amino acid sequence: CASNLRIYSNQPQHF.

This clonotype was found many times. The chain couples TRBV5-1 to TRBJ2-3, with TRBD1 matching 9 bases. The CDR3 has 14 amino acids. CDR1 is SGHRS, CDR2 YFSETQ, per germline. The V and J ends lost 5 bases and 3 bases, in that order; junction bases with no gene match: 4. CDR3 DNA sequence: TGCGCCAGCAGGCGGGACAGGGCAACAGATACGCAGTATTTT. Protein: CASRRDRATDTQYF.

J is TRBJ2-5 and V is TRBV29-1, with TRBD1 identical over 8 bases. The V gene's germline CDR1 is SQVTM and CDR2 ANQGSEA. This CDR3 contains 13 residues. With 6 bases clipped from V and 5 bases from J, the junction kept 8 bases outside the gene matches. For the CDR3, the DNA is TGCAGCGTGGGGACAGGCAAACCGGAGACCCAGTACTTC. It codes for CSVGTGKPETQYF.

The sample holds many counts of this clonotype. This sequence joins TRBV4-1 and TRBJ1-6; weak D call: TRBD1 (6 bases). Trimming pared 0 bases from V and 10 bases from J, leaving 13 bases between. CDR3 size: 15 residues. The germline gives CDR1 MGHRA, CDR2 YSYEKL. The CDR3, as DNA: TGCGCCAGCAGCCAAGATGACAGGACCGGATCACCCCTCCACTTT. As protein: CASSQDDRTGSPLHF.

This chain connects TRBV6-5 to TRBJ2-4; no definite D call. V was pared by 2 bases and J by 6 bases, with 11 bases between. Germline V gene sequence: CDR1 MNHEY, CDR2 SVGAGI. The CDR3 sequence is 14 residues long. The CDR3 loop reads CASSYDRRANIQYF. DNA for the CDR3: TGTGCCAGCAGTTACGATAGACGGGCAAACATTCAGTACTTC.

This chain connects TRBV20-1 to TRBJ2-7; no firm D call. The CDR3 contains 13 residues. V was pared by 5 bases and J by 2 bases, with 13 bases between. CDR1 is DFQATT, CDR2 SNEGSKA, per germline (reference sequence). In DNA, the CDR3 is TGCAGTGCTGCTGGGTCCACCACCTACGAGCAGTACTTC. Its translation: CSAAGSTTYEQYF.

This chain joins TRBV20-1 and TRBJ2-7; D remains unclear. The V gene's germline CDR1 is DFQATT and CDR2 SNEGSKA (reference sequence). V was trimmed by 0 bases and J by 3 bases, leaving 6 bases between them. There are 12 residues in the CDR3. The CDR3 nucleotides are TGCAGTGCTAGAGATGATCTCTACGAGCAGTACTTC. Encoded protein: CSARDDLYEQYF.

The table lists this clonotype with a few counts. The chain couples TRBV4-3 to TRBJ1-1; D not resolved. CDR3 length: 14 amino acids. CDR1 is LGHNA and CDR2 is YSLEER in the germline V gene. Deletions cut 2 bases from V and 1 base from J, with 8 bases between. The chain's CDR3 is CASSQFAANTEAFF. CDR3 coding DNA: TGCGCCAGCAGCCAATTTGCCGCGAACACTGAAGCTTTCTTT.

This clonotype was counted between two and nine times. The chain employs TRBV29-1 and TRBJ2-3, with 7 nucleotides matching TRBD1. V shed 8 bases, J shed 6 bases, and the junction held 8 bases outside the gene matches. The CDR3 covers 12 residues. The germline V gene has CDR1 SQVTM and CDR2 ANQGSEA. CDR3 sequence (DNA): TGCAGCACCGACGACAGGGAGGATACGCAGTATTTT. This gives the protein CSTDDREDTQYF.

This clonotype was picked up many times. The rearrangement joins TRBV5-5 to TRBJ2-6, with 7 bases that match TRBD1. Germline CDR1 is SGHKS and CDR2 is YYEKEE (reference sequence). With 4 bases clipped from V and 1 base from J, the junction kept 5 bases outside the gene matches. The CDR3 is 16 residues long. CDR3 sequence reads: CASSLGQESGANVLTF. The CDR3 DNA reads as TGTGCCAGCAGCCTCGGACAGGAATCTGGGGCCAACGTCCTGACTTTC.

This clonotype was observed a handful of times. This chain connects TRBV10-3 to TRBJ2-7; the D is unclear. Germline V gene sequence: CDR1 ENHRY, CDR2 SYGVKD. Trimming took off 3 bases at V and 9 bases at J, with 9 bases between the two ends. The CDR3 totals 11 residues. CDR3 nucleotides: TGTGCCATCAGTGACTCAGCCTGGCAGTACTTC. It translates to CAISDSAWQYF.

This clonotype was recorded many times. The rearrangement uses TRBV20-1 and TRBJ2-5; 7 bases are shared with TRBD2. Germline CDR1 and CDR2: DFQATT and SNEGSKA (reference sequence). V gave up 7 bases and J gave up 5 bases; unmatched junction bases: 7. The CDR3 has 12 amino acids. CDR3 in DNA: TGCAGTGGGGGCGGGAGTCAGGAGACCCAGTACTTC. It specifies CSGGGSQETQYF.

This clonotype appeared a few times. The chain recombines TRBV12-3 or TRBV12-4 with TRBJ2-7; 9 nucleotides agree with TRBD1. The CDR3 contains 15 residues. The V and J ends lost 2 bases and 0 bases, in that order; junction bases with no gene match: 2. The CDR3 DNA follows: TGTGCCAGCAGTTTACGGGACAGGGACTCCTACGAGCAGTACTTC. Its translation: CASSLRDRDSYEQYF.

The chain couples TRBV7-2 to TRBJ2-1, with a tentative D call TRBD1 (6 bases). The CDR3 sequence is 14 residues long. In germline, CDR1 is SGHTA, CDR2 FQGNSA. Deletions cut 5 bases from V and 4 bases from J, with 12 bases between. CDR3 DNA sequence: TGTGCCAGCAGCCGACAGGCGTCATACAATGAGCAGTTCTTC. Its protein product is CASSRQASYNEQFF.